This T cell receptor (beta chain) was sequenced in a study of T cell changes during pregnancy in multiple sclerosis. TCRdb's copy holds only in-frame clones and misses some; the assay was immunoSEQ multiplex PCR. The data contain 70,000 or so clones, around nine tenths of them singletons. The CDR3 consists of 15 residues. V was clipped by 5 bases and J by 3 bases; unmatched bases: 7. CDR1 is GTSNPN, CDR2 SVGIG, per germline (reference sequence). The sequences come from CD4+ T cells from peripheral blood mononuclear cells, collected after pregnancy. This receptor was identified in a female donor with multiple sclerosis, enrolled in a pregnancy study. The rearrangement uses TRBV30 and TRBJ2-5; 12 bases map to TRBD2. The CDR3 sequence is CAWGRTSGVKETQYF. The CDR3 DNA follows: TGTGCCTGGGGTCGGACTAGCGGGGTCAAAGAGACCCAGTACTTC. Filled out from reference TRBV30 and TRBJ2-5, the complete variable domain reads SQTIHQWPATLVQPVGSPLSLECTVEGTSNPNLYWYRQAAGRGLQLLFYSVGIGQISSEVPQNLSASRPQDRQFILSSKKLLLSDSGFYLCAWGRTSGVKETQYFGPGTRLLVL.